This T cell receptor (beta chain) stems from a study of cytomegalovirus exposure and HLA in healthy donors. Study summary: Per a later analysis, the approximately 700 first-cohort and more than 100 validation repertoires shared one platform. Study-wide points: First-cohort TCR clusters tended to co-occur in the 130 or so validation repertoires, a later analysis found. The authors enumerated 150 to 200 TCR beta chains as linked to cytomegalovirus. Some public TCRs appeared in many individuals, while most sequences were rare.

Repertoires were generated with immunoSEQ multiplex PCR, while TCRdb's copy carries only in-frame clones and drops some. The repertoire consists of some 130,000 clones, with 70% to 85% occurring once and the leading ten covering about 27%. V gave up 1 base and J gave up 1 base, with 3 bases separating them. The CDR3 contains 12 residues. Looked up from germline, CDR1 is SGHRS and CDR2 is YFSETQ. Details on this clone: Its specificity is unknown.

This clonotype originated in a man aged 25-45 years in good health and CMV-seropositive. The V and J genes are TRBV5-1 and TRBJ2-7; no firm D call. The sequenced sample consisted of PBMCs. The CDR3 DNA is TGCGCCAGCAGCTTGCCTTCCTACGAGCAGTACTTC. It encodes CASSLPSYEQYF. Filled out from reference TRBV5-1 and TRBJ2-7, the complete variable domain reads KAGVTQTPRYLIKTRGQQVTLSCSPISGHRSVSWYQQTPGQGLQFLFEYFSETQRNKGNFPGRFSGRQFSNSRSEMNVSTLELGDSALYLCASSLPSYEQYFGPGTRLTVT.